These 7 T cell receptor beta chains were sequenced from one sample in a study of T cells expressing NK-cell markers (dated by TCRdb to the early 2020s). Libraries were constructed by 5' RACE. Sequencing instrument: Illumina HiSeq 2000. TCRdb reprocessed the sequencing reads and holds a single record per CDR3 protein sequence, with no DNA. This sample's records show a few hundred thousand distinct CDR3 sequences. The ten largest account for about 3.6% of the sample. The sequenced material came from blood T cells: a sorted CD56 or NKG2C T cell subset, CD4+ or CD8+ T cells, or bulk PBMC T cells (not recorded which). Receptors originate from a young man in good health. Donor details come from another sample of the same person, matched by shared clones.

The chain joins TRBV7-6 to TRBJ1-2; TCRdb's assignment of TRBD1 cannot be checked, as there is no DNA. The CDR3 has 13 amino acids. Germline V gives CDR1 SGHVS, CDR2 FNYEAQ. This chain's CDR3 is CASSSRDDYGYTF. Full variable domain (rest looked up from reference TRBV7-6 and TRBJ1-2): GAGVSQSPRYKVTKRGQDVALRCDPISGHVSLYWYRQALGQGPEFLTYFNYEAQQDKSGLPNDRFSAERPEGSISTLTIQRTEQRDSAMYRCASSSRDDYGYTFGSGTRLTVV.

V is TRBV7-9 and J is TRBJ2-7; TCRdb's D call, TRBD2, is unchecked because there is no DNA. This CDR3 comprises 13 residues. Germline CDR1 SEHNR, CDR2 FQNEAQ (reference sequence). The CDR3 region is CASSSRDLYEQYF.

This chain joins TRBV11-2 and TRBJ2-4; TCRdb's D call, TRBD1, is unchecked because there is no DNA. The CDR3 runs 15 residues. CDR1 is SGHAT, CDR2 FQNNGV, per germline. The chain's CDR3 is CASSPFRGSKNIQYF.

This chain joins TRBV6-5 and TRBJ2-3; with no DNA, the TCRdb D assignment of TRBD1 cannot be verified. The CDR3 consists of 15 residues. Germline V gene sequence: CDR1 MNHEY, CDR2 SVGAGI. CDR3 sequence reads: CASSQTGSWADTQYF.

V gene TRBV7-9 combines with J gene TRBJ2-1; TCRdb returns TRBD2, unconfirmable since there is no DNA. Germline loops: CDR1 SEHNR, CDR2 FQNEAQ (reference sequence). The CDR3 is made up of 14 amino acids. CDR3 sequence: CASSLALGIREQFF.

The rearrangement uses TRBV5-1 and TRBJ2-1; TCRdb's D gene call, TRBD2, goes unchecked for lack of DNA. CDR3 length: 13 amino acids. Germline V gene sequence: CDR1 SGHRS, CDR2 YFSETQ. This CDR3 is CASSFGLDGEQFF.

V is TRBV4-2 and J is TRBJ2-2. There are 14 residues in the CDR3. Germline V gene data show CDR1 as LGHNA and CDR2 as YNFKEQ. The CDR3 region is CASSQETNTGELFF.